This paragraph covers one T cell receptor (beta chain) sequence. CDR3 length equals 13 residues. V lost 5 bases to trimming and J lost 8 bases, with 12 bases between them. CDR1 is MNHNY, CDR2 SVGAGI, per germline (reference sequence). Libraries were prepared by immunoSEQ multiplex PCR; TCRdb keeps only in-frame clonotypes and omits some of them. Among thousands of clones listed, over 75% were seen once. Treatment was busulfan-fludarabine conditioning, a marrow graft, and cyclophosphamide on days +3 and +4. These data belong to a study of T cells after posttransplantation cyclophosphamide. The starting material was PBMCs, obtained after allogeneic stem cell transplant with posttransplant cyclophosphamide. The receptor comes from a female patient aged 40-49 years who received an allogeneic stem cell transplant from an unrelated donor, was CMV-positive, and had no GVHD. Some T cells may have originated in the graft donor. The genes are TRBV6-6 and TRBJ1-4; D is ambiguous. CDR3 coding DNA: TGTGCCAGCAGTCCGAGCGGTGGAGAAAAACTGTTTTTT. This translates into CASSPSGGEKLFF.